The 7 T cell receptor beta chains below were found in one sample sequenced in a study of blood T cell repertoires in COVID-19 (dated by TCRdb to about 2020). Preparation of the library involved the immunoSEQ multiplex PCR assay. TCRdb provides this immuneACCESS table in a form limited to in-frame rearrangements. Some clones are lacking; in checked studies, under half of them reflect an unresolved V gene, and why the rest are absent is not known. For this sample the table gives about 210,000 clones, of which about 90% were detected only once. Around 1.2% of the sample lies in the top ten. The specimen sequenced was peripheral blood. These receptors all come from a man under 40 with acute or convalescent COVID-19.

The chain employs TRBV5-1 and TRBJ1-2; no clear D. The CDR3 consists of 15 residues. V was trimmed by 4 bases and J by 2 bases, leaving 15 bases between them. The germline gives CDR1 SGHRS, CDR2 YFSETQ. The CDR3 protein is CASSPRSAGNYGYTF. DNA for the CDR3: TGCGCCAGCAGCCCGCGATCAGCGGGGAACTATGGCTACACCTTC.

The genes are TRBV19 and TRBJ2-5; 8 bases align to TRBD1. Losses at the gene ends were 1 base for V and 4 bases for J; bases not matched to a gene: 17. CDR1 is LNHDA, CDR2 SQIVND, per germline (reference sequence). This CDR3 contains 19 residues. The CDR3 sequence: CASSIAYGTGATLGETQYF. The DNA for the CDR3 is TGTGCCAGTAGTATAGCGTACGGGACAGGAGCTACCTTGGGAGAGACCCAGTACTTC.

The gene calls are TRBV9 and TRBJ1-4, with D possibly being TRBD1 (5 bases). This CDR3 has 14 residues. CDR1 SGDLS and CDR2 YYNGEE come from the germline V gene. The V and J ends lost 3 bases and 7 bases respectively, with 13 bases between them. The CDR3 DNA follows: TGTGCCAGCAGCGAACGTCCGGGGGGTGAAAAACTGTTTTTT. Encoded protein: CASSERPGGEKLFF.

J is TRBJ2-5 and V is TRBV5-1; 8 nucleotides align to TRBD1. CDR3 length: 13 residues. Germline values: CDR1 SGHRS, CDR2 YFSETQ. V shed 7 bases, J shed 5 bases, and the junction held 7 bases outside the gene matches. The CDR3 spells CASFAGGRETQYF. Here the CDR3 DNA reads TGCGCCAGCTTCGCAGGGGGCCGGGAGACCCAGTACTTC.

The CDR3 is CASSLDRDRRTYEQYF. CDR3 DNA: TGCGCCAGCAGCTTGGATCGGGACAGGAGGACCTACGAGCAGTACTTC. The V gene is TRBV5-1, the J gene TRBJ2-7; 8 bases are a match to TRBD1. Germline-derived CDR1 and CDR2 are SGHRS and YFSETQ. V lost 0 bases, J lost 2 bases, and 7 bases stayed unmatched. This CDR3 is built from 16 residues.

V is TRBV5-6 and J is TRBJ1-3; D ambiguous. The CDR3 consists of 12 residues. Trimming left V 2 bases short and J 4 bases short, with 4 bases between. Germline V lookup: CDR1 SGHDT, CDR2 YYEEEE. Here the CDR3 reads CASSLAGNTIYF. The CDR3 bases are TGTGCCAGCAGCTTAGCGGGAAACACCATATATTTT.

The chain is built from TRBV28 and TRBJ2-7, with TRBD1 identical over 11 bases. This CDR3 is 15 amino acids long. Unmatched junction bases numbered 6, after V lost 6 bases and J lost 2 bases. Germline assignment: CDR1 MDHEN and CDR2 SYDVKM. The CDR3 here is CASSPGTGGPYEQYF. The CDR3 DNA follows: TGTGCCAGCAGCCCCGGGACAGGGGGACCCTACGAGCAGTACTTC.